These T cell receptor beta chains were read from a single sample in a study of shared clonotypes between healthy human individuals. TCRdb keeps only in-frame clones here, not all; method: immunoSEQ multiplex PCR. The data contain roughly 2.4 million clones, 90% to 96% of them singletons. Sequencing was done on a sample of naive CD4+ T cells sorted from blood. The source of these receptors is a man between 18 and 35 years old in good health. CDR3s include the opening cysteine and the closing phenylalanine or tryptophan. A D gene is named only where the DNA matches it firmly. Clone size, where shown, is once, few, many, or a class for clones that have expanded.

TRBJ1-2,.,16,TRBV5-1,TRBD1,TGCGCCAGCAGCTGGAGACCGACAGGGGAGGCGTATGGCTACACCTTC,CASSWRPTGEAYGYTF
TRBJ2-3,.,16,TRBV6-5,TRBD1,TGTGCCAGCAGTTACGCACCGGGACAGGTCACAGATACGCAGTATTTT,CASSYAPGQVTDTQYF
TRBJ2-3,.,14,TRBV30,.,TGTGCCTGGAGTGTACTCCGGGAGGACAGAAAGCAGTATTTT,CAWSVLREDRKQYF
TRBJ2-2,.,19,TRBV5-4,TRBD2,TGTGCCAGCAGCTCCGGGACTAGCGGGAGGGCCTTGAACACCGGGGAGCTGTTTTTT,CASSSGTSGRALNTGELFF
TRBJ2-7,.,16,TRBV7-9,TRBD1,TGTGCCAGCAGCCCGAGGACAGGGGGAATATTCTACGAGCAGTACTTC,CASSPRTGGIFYEQYF
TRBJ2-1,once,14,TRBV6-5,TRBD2,TGTGCCAGCAGGAGCAGCGGGAGAGGCAATGAGCAGTTCTTC,CASRSSGRGNEQFF
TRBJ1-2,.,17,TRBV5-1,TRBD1,TGCGCCAGCAGCTCGACCGGGACAGGGCCCAGGGGCTATGGCTACACCTTC,CASSSTGTGPRGYGYTF
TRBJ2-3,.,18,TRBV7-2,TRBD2,TGTGCCAGCAGCCCCCTGGGACTAGCGGGATACAGCACAGATACGCAGTATTTT,CASSPLGLAGYSTDTQYF
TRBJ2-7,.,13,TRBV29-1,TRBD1,TGCAGCGCTACAGGGGGGAGCTCCTACGAGCAGTACTTC,CSATGGSSYEQYF
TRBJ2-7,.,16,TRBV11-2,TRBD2,TGTGCCAGCAGCCCGTTGACTAGCGGGAGCCCTTGGGAGCAGTACTTC,CASSPLTSGSPWEQYF
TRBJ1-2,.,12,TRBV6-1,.,TGTGCCAGCAGTGAAGGTGTCCTCGGCTACACCTTC,CASSEGVLGYTF
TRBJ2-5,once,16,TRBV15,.,TGTGCCACCAGCAAAGGTAGCCCTGCGCAGAACGGGCTTGATCACTTC,CATSKGSPAQNGLDHF
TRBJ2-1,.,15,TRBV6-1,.,TGTGCCAGCAGTTTTTCCAGGGGCCCCTACAATGAGCAGTTCTTC,CASSFSRGPYNEQFF
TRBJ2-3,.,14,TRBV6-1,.,TGTGCCAGCAGTGGGGCCACTAGCACAGATACGCAGTATTTT,CASSGATSTDTQYF
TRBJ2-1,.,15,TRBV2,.,TGTGCCAGCAGGATAGAGTTTAGCGGGACAGTTGAGCAGTTCTTC,CASRIEFSGTVEQFF
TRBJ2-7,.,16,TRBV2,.,TGTGCCAGCAGGAAAAATTTGGACAACTACTCCTACGAGCAGTACTTC,CASRKNLDNYSYEQYF
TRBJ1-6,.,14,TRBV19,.,TGTGCCAGTAGTCGTTCTTCGGAAGGGTCACCCCTCCACTTT,CASSRSSEGSPLHF
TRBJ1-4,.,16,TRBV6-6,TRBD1,TGTGCCAGCAGTTACTCCCACAGGGGGGGAGGAGAAAAACTGTTTTTT,CASSYSHRGGGEKLFF
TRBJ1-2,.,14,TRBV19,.,TGTGCCAGTAGTCTTAGGGTCTTTCGGGATGGCTACACCTTC,CASSLRVFRDGYTF
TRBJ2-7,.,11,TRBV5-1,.,TGCGCCAGCAGCTTGGGAGAAGAGCAGTACTTC,CASSLGEEQYF
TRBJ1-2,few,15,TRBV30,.,TGTGCCTGGAGTTATGGCCAGGGGCTCCCTTGGGGCTACACCTTC,CAWSYGQGLPWGYTF
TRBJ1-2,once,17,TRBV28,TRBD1,TGTGCCAGCAGAACACGGACAGGGGGCGAGACAGAGGGTGGCTACACCTTC,CASRTRTGGETEGGYTF
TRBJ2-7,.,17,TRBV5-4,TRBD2,TGTGCCAGCAGCTTGGATAGGACTAGCGGGTTGTCCTACGAGCAGTACTTC,CASSLDRTSGLSYEQYF
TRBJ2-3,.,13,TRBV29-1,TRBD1,TGCAGCGTCGGGACAGGGTCCGCAGATACGCAGTATTTT,CSVGTGSADTQYF
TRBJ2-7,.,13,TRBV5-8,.,TGTGCCAGCAGCTTCCTCGAAGCCTACGAGCAGTACTTC,CASSFLEAYEQYF
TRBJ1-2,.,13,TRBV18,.,TGTGCCAGCTCGGGGACGGGGAACTATGGCTACACCTTC,CASSGTGNYGYTF
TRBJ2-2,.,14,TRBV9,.,TGTGCCAGCAGGAAAGGGGCTTCCACCGGGGAGCTGTTTTTT,CASRKGASTGELFF
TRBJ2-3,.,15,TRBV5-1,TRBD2,TGCGCCAGTACCAACCGAGGGACTACTACCAATACGCAGTATTTT,CASTNRGTTTNTQYF
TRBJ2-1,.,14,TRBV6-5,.,TGTGCCAAACCCCCCCAGGCAGGGAACAATGAGCAGTTCTTC,CAKPPQAGNNEQFF
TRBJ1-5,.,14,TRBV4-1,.,TGCGCCAGCAGCCAAGAACTCCTGGGTCAGCCCCAGCATTTT,CASSQELLGQPQHF
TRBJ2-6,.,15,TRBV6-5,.,TGTGCCAGCAGTGGAGACAACTCTGGGGCCAACGTCCTGACTTTC,CASSGDNSGANVLTF
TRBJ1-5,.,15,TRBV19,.,TGTGCCAGTAAGGCGGGGGGCTATAGCAATCAGCCCCAGCATTTT,CASKAGGYSNQPQHF
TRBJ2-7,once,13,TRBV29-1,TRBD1,TGCAGCGCGGGACAGGCCATCTCCTACGAGCAGTACTTC,CSAGQAISYEQYF
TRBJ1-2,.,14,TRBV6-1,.,TGTGCCAGCATCAATGGAGGAACTAACTATGGCTACACCTTC,CASINGGTNYGYTF
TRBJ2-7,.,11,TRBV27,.,TGTGCCACCAAGGGGCTCTACGAGCAGTACTTC,CATKGLYEQYF
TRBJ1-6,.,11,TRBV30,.,TGTGCCTGGAGGCTAAATTCACCCCTCCACTTT,CAWRLNSPLHF
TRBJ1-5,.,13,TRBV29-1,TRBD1,TGCAGCGTTGACGAGGGGGCAGGGCAGCCCCAGCATTTT,CSVDEGAGQPQHF
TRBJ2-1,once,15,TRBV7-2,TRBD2,TGTGCCAGCAGTTCTTCAGCGGGAACTTACAATGAGCAGTTCTTC,CASSSSAGTYNEQFF
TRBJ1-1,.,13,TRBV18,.,TGTGCCAGCTCACCACCGGCAAGCCCTGAAGCTTTCTTT,CASSPPASPEAFF
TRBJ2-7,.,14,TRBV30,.,TGTGCCTGGAGTAGAGGACAGAGCTCCTACGAGCAGTACTTC,CAWSRGQSSYEQYF
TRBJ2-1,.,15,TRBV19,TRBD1,TGTGCCAGTAGTAGAGACAGGGGAACCTACAATGAGCAGTTCTTC,CASSRDRGTYNEQFF
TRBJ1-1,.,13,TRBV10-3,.,TGTGCCATCAGTGAGTCAAGGGGAGATGAAGCTTTCTTT,CAISESRGDEAFF
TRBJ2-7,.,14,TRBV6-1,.,TGTGCCAGCAGTGAAGAGGATGGGGTAGGCGAGCAGTACTTC,CASSEEDGVGEQYF
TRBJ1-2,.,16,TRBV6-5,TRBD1,TGTGCCAGCAGTTACTCCTACCCGTGGACAGGGGTTGGCTACACCTTC,CASSYSYPWTGVGYTF
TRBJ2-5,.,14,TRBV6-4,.,TGTGCCAGCAGTGACCGTCCGGATAAAGAGACCCAGTACTTC,CASSDRPDKETQYF
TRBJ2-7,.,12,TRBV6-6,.,TGTGCCAGCGAGGGGGGGGCCTCCGAGCAGTACTTC,CASEGGASEQYF
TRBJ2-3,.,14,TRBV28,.,TGTGCCAGCATTCCCAATGGGGTAACAGATACGCAGTATTTT,CASIPNGVTDTQYF
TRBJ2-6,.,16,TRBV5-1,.,TGCGCCAGCAGCTTATTAAGTGCCCCTGGGGCCAACGTCCTGACTTTC,CASSLLSAPGANVLTF
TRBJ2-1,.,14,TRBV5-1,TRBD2,TGCGCCAGCAAAAGACTAGCGGCCAGCATTGAGCAGTTCTTC,CASKRLAASIEQFF
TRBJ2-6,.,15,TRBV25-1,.,TGTGCCAGCGCCCCACAGGGAACTGGGGCCAACGTCCTGACTTTC,CASAPQGTGANVLTF
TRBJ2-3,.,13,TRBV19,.,TGTGCCGGAGCGGCAACCTTCACAGATACGCAGTATTTT,CAGAATFTDTQYF
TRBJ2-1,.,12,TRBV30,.,TGTGCCTGGAGAAAAGGCTACAATGAGCAGTTCTTC,CAWRKGYNEQFF
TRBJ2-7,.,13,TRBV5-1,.,TGCGCCAGCAGCATCCAAGGGGTAAACGAGCAGTACTTC,CASSIQGVNEQYF
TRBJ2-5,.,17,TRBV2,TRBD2,TGTGCCAGCAGACCCACCCCTAGCGGGAGAGGACAAGAGACCCAGTACTTC,CASRPTPSGRGQETQYF
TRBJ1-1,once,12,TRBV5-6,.,TGTGCCAGCAGCTCCGCGAGGGAGGTAGCTTTCTTT,CASSSAREVAFF
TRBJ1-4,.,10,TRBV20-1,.,TGCAGTGCTTTGGGGGAAAAACTGTTTTTT,CSALGEKLFF
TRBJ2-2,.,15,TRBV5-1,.,TGCGCCAGCAGCTTGAGCACAGCGAACACCGGGGAGCTGTTTTTT,CASSLSTANTGELFF